These T cell receptor beta chains were read from a single sample in a study of identical twins. TCRdb reanalysed the 5' RACE reads using MiXCR and keeps one entry per CDR3 protein. The table records under 900,000 distinct CDR3 sequences, over 9% of them present only once. Separately, the same data were catalogued under a study of yellow fever vaccine responses in identical twins.

Material: PBMCs. The receptors here all came from a woman aged 18 to 35 in good health. Both conserved end residues are part of each CDR3. D genes are given only for firm matches. Rows may omit the clone size; those that give it use once, few, many or a size class.

CDR3 DNA: TGCAGTGCCAACCCTGCTAGCGGGAGTAGAAATGAGCAGTTCTTC
CDR3 protein: CSANPASGSRNEQFF
J gene: TRBJ2-1
V gene: TRBV20-1
D gene: TRBD2
clone size: NA

CDR3 DNA: TGTGCCAGCAGCTTTCGGCGGGCCGAAGATACGCAGTATTTT
CDR3 protein: CASSFRRAEDTQYF
J gene: TRBJ2-3
V gene: TRBV5-5
D gene: NA
clone size: NA

CDR3 DNA: TGTGCCAGCAGCTTGAGATCAGATCAGCCCCAGCATTTT
CDR3 protein: CASSLRSDQPQHF
J gene: TRBJ1-5
V gene: TRBV5-5
D gene: NA
clone size: few

CDR3 DNA: TGCGCCAGCAGCCCTCGGACAGGACCTTATAATTCACCCCTCCACTTT
CDR3 protein: CASSPRTGPYNSPLHF
J gene: TRBJ1-6
V gene: TRBV5-1
D gene: TRBD1
clone size: NA

CDR3 DNA: TGCAGTGCTAGTGATAGCGGGGGTGACACCGGGGAGCTGTTTTTT
CDR3 protein: CSASDSGGDTGELFF
J gene: TRBJ2-2
V gene: TRBV20-1
D gene: TRBD2
clone size: NA

CDR3 DNA: TGTGCCAGCAGCAAAGTGGAGGGTTGTTATAATTCACCCCTCCACTTT
CDR3 protein: CASSKVEGCYNSPLHF
J gene: TRBJ1-6
V gene: TRBV21-1
D gene: NA
clone size: NA

CDR3 DNA: TGTGCCAGCAGCTTGGTGGGGACCTCCTACGAGCAGTACTTC
CDR3 protein: CASSLVGTSYEQYF
J gene: TRBJ2-7
V gene: TRBV7-8
D gene: NA
clone size: NA

CDR3 DNA: TGTGCCAGCAGCCAGACTAGCGTTTGGGACAATGAGCAGTTCTTC
CDR3 protein: CASSQTSVWDNEQFF
J gene: TRBJ2-1
V gene: TRBV7-3
D gene: TRBD2
clone size: NA

CDR3 DNA: TGTGCCAGCAGCCTTATACACAACCAAGAGACCCAGTACTTC
CDR3 protein: CASSLIHNQETQYF
J gene: TRBJ2-5
V gene: TRBV12-3/TRBV12-4
D gene: NA
clone size: NA

CDR3 DNA: TGTGCCAGCAGCCAAGTAGGGAGTCCTAATGAAAAACTGTTTTTT
CDR3 protein: CASSQVGSPNEKLFF
J gene: TRBJ1-4
V gene: TRBV3-1
D gene: NA
clone size: NA

CDR3 DNA: TGTGCCACCAGCAACCAAACCAATAACGGAGAGACCCAGTACTTC
CDR3 protein: CATSNQTNNGETQYF
J gene: TRBJ2-5
V gene: TRBV15
D gene: NA
clone size: few

CDR3 DNA: TGTGCCAGCAGCCAAGTCCTTTTAGCGGGTACGAACACCGGGGAGCTGTTTTTT
CDR3 protein: CASSQVLLAGTNTGELFF
J gene: TRBJ2-2
V gene: TRBV3-1
D gene: TRBD2
clone size: few

CDR3 DNA: TGTGCCAGCAGTCCACCCCGGGACCGATACACCGGGGAGCTGTTTTTT
CDR3 protein: CASSPPRDRYTGELFF
J gene: TRBJ2-2
V gene: TRBV6-1
D gene: NA
clone size: NA

CDR3 DNA: TGTGCCAGCAGTTATGGCCTCATGAACACTGAAGCTTTCTTT
CDR3 protein: CASSYGLMNTEAFF
J gene: TRBJ1-1
V gene: TRBV12-3/TRBV12-4
D gene: NA
clone size: many

CDR3 DNA: TGCGCCAGCAGCACCAACACAGGACAGCAGAACACTGAAGCTTTCTTT
CDR3 protein: CASSTNTGQQNTEAFF
J gene: TRBJ1-1
V gene: TRBV5-1
D gene: NA
clone size: NA

CDR3 DNA: TGTGCCAGCAGCTTAAACGGACTAGGCACAGATACGCAGTATTTT
CDR3 protein: CASSLNGLGTDTQYF
J gene: TRBJ2-3
V gene: TRBV5-5
D gene: TRBD2
clone size: few

CDR3 DNA: TGTGCCAGCAGCTTAATCGCCGGGAGGGACAGGGAAGAGACCCAGTACTTC
CDR3 protein: CASSLIAGRDREETQYF
J gene: TRBJ2-5
V gene: TRBV7-2
D gene: NA
clone size: NA

CDR3 DNA: TGTGCCAGCGCCCTAGCGGAGGGTAATTCCCTTTTTTACGAGCAGTACTTC
CDR3 protein: CASALAEGNSLFYEQYF
J gene: TRBJ2-7
V gene: TRBV12-3/TRBV12-4
D gene: TRBD2
clone size: NA

CDR3 DNA: TGTGCCAGCAGCGCACGGGGGAGCTCCTACAATGAGCAGTTCTTC
CDR3 protein: CASSARGSSYNEQFF
J gene: TRBJ2-1
V gene: TRBV9
D gene: NA
clone size: many

CDR3 DNA: TGCAGCGTTGAATATTTGGGCCGGAACACTGAAGCTTTCTTT
CDR3 protein: CSVEYLGRNTEAFF
J gene: TRBJ1-1
V gene: TRBV29-1
D gene: NA
clone size: few

CDR3 DNA: TGTGCCAGCACCCTCCGGGCCCAAAACAATGAGCAGTTCTTC
CDR3 protein: CASTLRAQNNEQFF
J gene: TRBJ2-1
V gene: TRBV12-3/TRBV12-4
D gene: NA
clone size: NA

CDR3 DNA: TGCGCCAGCAGCTTGGGAGACCAGAGCACAGATACGCAGTATTTT
CDR3 protein: CASSLGDQSTDTQYF
J gene: TRBJ2-3
V gene: TRBV5-1
D gene: NA
clone size: NA

CDR3 DNA: TGCAGTGCTAGGGGACTAGCGGCTTCGCGGGGTGAGACCCAGTACTTC
CDR3 protein: CSARGLAASRGETQYF
J gene: TRBJ2-5
V gene: TRBV20-1
D gene: TRBD2
clone size: NA

CDR3 DNA: TGTGCCAGTGCTCGAGACACCGGAAACTATGGCTACACCTTC
CDR3 protein: CASARDTGNYGYTF
J gene: TRBJ1-2
V gene: TRBV25-1
D gene: NA
clone size: NA

CDR3 DNA: TGTGCCAGCAGTCAAGGGCTAGCACCGAAGTACCAAGAGACCCAGTACTTC
CDR3 protein: CASSQGLAPKYQETQYF
J gene: TRBJ2-5
V gene: TRBV9
D gene: NA
clone size: many

CDR3 DNA: TGTGCCAGCAGTTTTAGCCCGGCCTATGGCTACACCTTC
CDR3 protein: CASSFSPAYGYTF
J gene: TRBJ1-2
V gene: TRBV12-3/TRBV12-4
D gene: NA
clone size: NA

CDR3 DNA: TGTGCCAGCAGCCCCAGCGGGGTCCGAGAGACCCAGTACTTC
CDR3 protein: CASSPSGVRETQYF
J gene: TRBJ2-5
V gene: TRBV6-1
D gene: TRBD2
clone size: NA

CDR3 DNA: TGTGCCAGCAGCTCGGGGGTAGTGGACTATCAAGAGACCCAGTACTTC
CDR3 protein: CASSSGVVDYQETQYF
J gene: TRBJ2-5
V gene: TRBV7-9
D gene: NA
clone size: few

CDR3 DNA: TGTGCCAGCAGTTGGACAGATGCTGAGCAGTTCTTC
CDR3 protein: CASSWTDAEQFF
J gene: TRBJ2-1
V gene: TRBV2
D gene: NA
clone size: few

CDR3 DNA: TGCGCCAGCGCCGATGGGGACAGGGGAAATGAAAAACTGTTTTTT
CDR3 protein: CASADGDRGNEKLFF
J gene: TRBJ1-4
V gene: TRBV5-1
D gene: TRBD1
clone size: many

CDR3 DNA: TGCGCCAGCAGCCAGAGACAGGGTGGGCAAGAGACCCAGTACTTC
CDR3 protein: CASSQRQGGQETQYF
J gene: TRBJ2-5
V gene: TRBV4-1
D gene: TRBD1
clone size: NA

CDR3 DNA: TGTGCCAGTAGCCGCCCCGGACCTTGGCTCTCTGGAAACACCATATATTTT
CDR3 protein: CASSRPGPWLSGNTIYF
J gene: TRBJ1-3
V gene: TRBV19
D gene: NA
clone size: NA

CDR3 DNA: TGTGCCAGCAGCCAAGATCCTTTGGCCGGGGGGGGGGCCACAGAGCAGTTCTTC
CDR3 protein: CASSQDPLAGGGATEQFF
J gene: TRBJ2-1
V gene: TRBV4-2
D gene: TRBD2
clone size: few

CDR3 DNA: TGTGCCAGCAGCTTAGGGGAGGGGAGAGCGGTATACTACGAGCAGTACTTC
CDR3 protein: CASSLGEGRAVYYEQYF
J gene: TRBJ2-7
V gene: TRBV7-6
D gene: TRBD2
clone size: few

CDR3 DNA: TGTGCCAGCAGCTCGGCTGAACTATACACAGATACGCAGTATTTT
CDR3 protein: CASSSAELYTDTQYF
J gene: TRBJ2-3
V gene: TRBV7-9
D gene: NA
clone size: NA

CDR3 DNA: TGTGCCACCAGTGAAACAGGTTCTTTCTACGAGCAGTACTTC
CDR3 protein: CATSETGSFYEQYF
J gene: TRBJ2-7
V gene: TRBV24-1
D gene: NA
clone size: few

CDR3 DNA: TGCAGTGCTAGAGATTCAGGAGAGCCCCAGCATTTT
CDR3 protein: CSARDSGEPQHF
J gene: TRBJ1-5
V gene: TRBV20-1
D gene: NA
clone size: NA

CDR3 DNA: TGTGCCAGCAGCCGTAGAGCCAGCACAGATACGCAGTATTTT
CDR3 protein: CASSRRASTDTQYF
J gene: TRBJ2-3
V gene: TRBV3-1
D gene: NA
clone size: few

CDR3 DNA: TGTGCCAGCAGCTTATGGGCCCAGTTCTTC
CDR3 protein: CASSLWAQFF
J gene: TRBJ2-1
V gene: TRBV7-3
D gene: NA
clone size: few

CDR3 DNA: TGCAGCGTTGTGGCTAGCGGGGGCTATGAGCAGTTCTTC
CDR3 protein: CSVVASGGYEQFF
J gene: TRBJ2-1
V gene: TRBV29-1
D gene: TRBD2
clone size: many

CDR3 DNA: TGTGCCAGCAGCGAGTTTCGCGGCCAAACCGCGTTCGAGCAGTACTTC
CDR3 protein: CASSEFRGQTAFEQYF
J gene: TRBJ2-7
V gene: TRBV7-8
D gene: NA
clone size: NA

CDR3 DNA: TGTGCCAGCAGGGCGACAGGGTTCAGCTCCTACAATGAGCAGTTCTTC
CDR3 protein: CASRATGFSSYNEQFF
J gene: TRBJ2-1
V gene: TRBV2
D gene: TRBD1
clone size: NA

CDR3 DNA: TGTGCCAGCAGTTTAGCGTACGCGGGGGCGAGCGGGGAGCAGTTCTTC
CDR3 protein: CASSLAYAGASGEQFF
J gene: TRBJ2-1
V gene: TRBV12-3/TRBV12-4
D gene: NA
clone size: NA

CDR3 DNA: TGCGCCAGCAGCGAAACTCGAGGGACTCCAAGTCGGGAGACCCAGTACTTC
CDR3 protein: CASSETRGTPSRETQYF
J gene: TRBJ2-5
V gene: TRBV4-1
D gene: NA
clone size: many

CDR3 DNA: TGCAGCGCCCCGACAGGGGCCTCCTACAATGAGCAGTTCTTC
CDR3 protein: CSAPTGASYNEQFF
J gene: TRBJ2-1
V gene: TRBV29-1
D gene: TRBD1
clone size: NA

CDR3 DNA: TGCAGCCCACGGGACAGGGAGGGAGGCTACACCTTC
CDR3 protein: CSPRDREGGYTF
J gene: TRBJ1-2
V gene: TRBV20-1
D gene: TRBD1
clone size: NA

CDR3 DNA: TGTGCCAGCAGCTTTGGGGGAGTGGATCAGCCCCAGCATTTT
CDR3 protein: CASSFGGVDQPQHF
J gene: TRBJ1-5
V gene: TRBV7-9
D gene: NA
clone size: NA

CDR3 DNA: TGTGCCACCAGTGAACGGACTAGCGGGTTTAGTGAGCAGTTCTTC
CDR3 protein: CATSERTSGFSEQFF
J gene: TRBJ2-1
V gene: TRBV24-1
D gene: TRBD2
clone size: NA

CDR3 DNA: TGCGCCAGCAGCTTGGGACAGAATTCACCCCTCCACTTT
CDR3 protein: CASSLGQNSPLHF
J gene: TRBJ1-6
V gene: TRBV5-1
D gene: NA
clone size: many

CDR3 DNA: TGCAGTGCTAGCTCCCCTGGACAGGGTGAGGCCGGGGAGCTGTTTTTT
CDR3 protein: CSASSPGQGEAGELFF
J gene: TRBJ2-2
V gene: TRBV20-1
D gene: TRBD1
clone size: few

CDR3 DNA: TGTGCTAGTGGTTTCCTGAGCGGGAGCTTTGAGTACGAGCAGTACTTC
CDR3 protein: CASGFLSGSFEYEQYF
J gene: TRBJ2-7
V gene: TRBV12-5
D gene: TRBD2
clone size: NA

CDR3 DNA: TGCGCCAGCAGCTTCCGAGGGGACGGCACAGATACGCAGTATTTT
CDR3 protein: CASSFRGDGTDTQYF
J gene: TRBJ2-3
V gene: TRBV5-1
D gene: NA
clone size: NA

CDR3 DNA: TGTGCCAGCAACTTCCGGACTAGCGGGGGGCTAAGCTCCTACAATGAGCAGTTCTTC
CDR3 protein: CASNFRTSGGLSSYNEQFF
J gene: TRBJ2-1
V gene: TRBV9
D gene: TRBD2
clone size: NA

CDR3 DNA: TGCGCCAGCAGCCCCGGGGAGGCCCTATGGGATGAGCAGTTCTTC
CDR3 protein: CASSPGEALWDEQFF
J gene: TRBJ2-1
V gene: TRBV4-1
D gene: NA
clone size: NA

CDR3 DNA: TGCGCCAGCAGCTTGGAAAGGTCCAACACCGGGGAGCTGTTTTTT
CDR3 protein: CASSLERSNTGELFF
J gene: TRBJ2-2
V gene: TRBV5-1
D gene: NA
clone size: many

CDR3 DNA: TGCGCCAGCCGAACAGGGGAGGGAAGCACAGATACGCAGTATTTT
CDR3 protein: CASRTGEGSTDTQYF
J gene: TRBJ2-3
V gene: TRBV5-1
D gene: NA
clone size: NA

CDR3 DNA: TGTGCCATTAGAGGGGGGGAAGCAGATACGCAGTATTTT
CDR3 protein: CAIRGGEADTQYF
J gene: TRBJ2-3
V gene: TRBV10-3
D gene: NA
clone size: many

CDR3 DNA: TGCGCCAGCAGCTTGGCGGACACTTTCAACGTCCTGACTTTC
CDR3 protein: CASSLADTFNVLTF
J gene: TRBJ2-6
V gene: TRBV5-1
D gene: NA
clone size: once

CDR3 DNA: TGCAGTGCTAGGGGACTAGCGGGAGGGCTTACAGATACGCAGTATTTT
CDR3 protein: CSARGLAGGLTDTQYF
J gene: TRBJ2-3
V gene: TRBV20-1
D gene: TRBD2
clone size: NA

CDR3 DNA: TGTGCCACCAGCAGAGGGACGGGTGACAGGGGCCCACATGAGCAGTTCTTC
CDR3 protein: CATSRGTGDRGPHEQFF
J gene: TRBJ2-1
V gene: TRBV15
D gene: TRBD1
clone size: few